The present TCR beta chain was sequenced within a study of blood T cell repertoires in COVID-19. For the study at large: Acute-phase and convalescent COVID-19 samples originated in the United States, Italy and Spain. In each case, the material was cDNA or gDNA derived from T cells, B-cell-depleted T cells, or PBMCs.

Germline CDR1 LGHDT, CDR2 YNNKEL (reference sequence). Trimming left V 2 bases short and J 7 bases short, with 8 bases between. The CDR3 spans 12 residues. In the study's own analysis: The assay estimated nucleated cells by amplifying reference gene primers. The method was immunoSEQ multiplex PCR; TCRdb's version includes in-frame clones alone and lacks a portion of them. Clonal size and the V and J genes are those of that table, whereas D and trimming came from the DNA. Of some 150,000 clones listed, around 83% are singletons. Source material: peripheral blood. The genes are TRBV3-1 (or the pseudogene TRBV3-2) and TRBJ2-5; D is unclear. The TCR comes from a woman aged 60-75 years with acute or convalescent COVID-19. CDR3 sequence (DNA): TGTGCCAGCAGCCAAACAGTGGGGACCCAGTACTTC. Protein: CASSQTVGTQYF.